The entry below describes one T cell receptor beta chain. These data belong to a study of shared T cell receptors in the human thymus. Clones were read by immunoSEQ multiplex PCR, and TCRdb kept only the in-frame ones, dropping some. The sample lists more than 550,000 clones, 70% to 90% occurring once. The CDR3 is 13 residues long. The germline gives CDR1 MNHEY, CDR2 SVGAGI. Trimming took off 6 bases at V and 6 bases at J, with 14 bases between the two ends. This same sample was also taken into another study, of human thymus T cells. Per that study: The donor group consisted of healthy Finnish infants who were having corrective surgery for congenital heart defects. The thymus tissue came from resections taken during corrective heart surgery. Usage of V and J genes appeared biased in thymic and blood repertoires. Thymic repertoires overlap heavily among unrelated individuals, related research has reported.

The sequence was collected from a girl less than two years old with a congenital heart defect. The chain links TRBV6-5 to TRBJ1-1; D is unresolved. Sequenced: thymocytes. CDR3 coding DNA: TGTGCCAGCAGCCTTACTGGAGACCCTGAAGCTTTCTTT. It translates to CASSLTGDPEAFF.